This T cell receptor (beta chain) was sequenced for a study of CXCR3-negative and CXCR3-positive naive CD8 T cells. With UMI labels, 5' RACE was used to prepare the TRB cDNA libraries. TCRdb reanalyzed the 5' RACE reads and collapses them to one entry per CDR3 protein, without DNA. In all, the sample yields about 130,000 distinct CDR3 sequences. The V gene's germline CDR1 is SGHRS and CDR2 YFSETQ. This CDR3 is 14 amino acids long. The clonotype originates from a human donor in good health. Some clones in this sample may be carry-over from other donors' samples. Sequencing used naive CXCR3- CD8+ T cells from blood. Subset in this sample: CD45RO-CCR7+CD27+CD95- naive CD8+ T cells lacking CXCR3 (TNR3-). The rearrangement links TRBV5-1 to TRBJ2-4. CDR3 loop: CASSATAAKNIQYF.